This T cell receptor beta chain was profiled in a study of read filtering for tumor transcriptome and immune sequencing. This clonotype was counted between two and nine times. Germline CDR1 reads SGHRS; CDR2 reads YFSETQ. Germline trimming cut 2 bases from V and 1 base from J; bases unmatched to any gene: 5. This CDR3 is 15 amino acids long. Molecular barcoded adaptors covering alpha/delta and beta/gamma chains were used on approximately 440 ng RNA. TCRdb reprocessed the reads with MiXCR, giving one entry per CDR3 protein. This sample carries 90,000 to 95,000 distinct CDR3 sequences, roughly a fifth of them seen once, and the ten largest clones take around 10%.

Specimen: a population of CD138-negative cells sorted from bone marrow. This TCR derives from a donor at least 40 years old with multiple myeloma. This rearrangement joins TRBV5-1 to TRBJ1-1, with 7 bases fitting TRBD1. The CDR3 reads CASSFVGQTNTEAFF. DNA of the CDR3: TGCGCCAGCAGCTTTGTGGGACAGACGAACACTGAAGCTTTCTTT.